The following is a T cell receptor beta chain sequence with its context. The antigen this receptor binds is unknown. No qualities accompany the bases; no much larger clone lies one base away. This record comes from a study of blood T cell repertoires in COVID-19 (dated by TCRdb to 2018 to 2020). In the study overall: The collaborator samples originated in the United States, Italy and Spain and spanned the acute and convalescent phases of COVID-19. Where available, HLA class I and class II types were taken from metadata supplied by the sample provider and were not determined by assay-based typing. The samples were drawn from the first 160 participants of the ongoing ImmuneRACE study and from about 1,200 subjects provided by 6 global collaborators. The repertoires were released in a freely available public database intended as a resource for research on the immune response to SARS-CoV-2. The prospective study material was composed of cDNA or gDNA derived from T cells, B-cell-depleted T cells, or PBMCs. Deeply sampled blood TCRbeta repertoires from subjects exposed to, actively infected with, or recovered from COVID-19 were included in the dataset. Nearly every sample came with metadata listing a de-identified subject ID, COVID-19 status, age in years and sex. General conclusions and limits of the study: How much clinical and demographic metadata was included differed by source and by participant, and the metadata was provided uncurated.

Participants in the prospective study were aged roughly 18 to 100 years, lived in 24 United States geographic areas, and enrolled through a virtual design. To assign participants to cohorts, the prospective study relied on clinical history that participants themselves reported in a screening survey and a study questionnaire. A participant counted as exposed if, within 2 weeks of entering the study, that participant had been in contact with someone who had a PCR-confirmed or clinician-diagnosed COVID-19 case. Each participant in the prospective study had whole blood, serum and a nasopharyngeal or oropharyngeal swab collected by mobile phlebotomists. Prospective study participants could optionally give additional blood draws and questionnaires over a 2-month period. Before DNA extraction, prospective study blood samples were shipped either frozen or at room temperature. TCRbeta CDR3 regions were amplified from genomic DNA using the immunoSEQ Assay, a bias-controlled multiplex PCR. The study's processing was this. The number of nucleated cells in each sample was estimated by amplification of reference gene primers within the assay. Sequence reads were collapsed and filtered to measure the absolute abundance of every unique TCRbeta CDR3 rearrangement. For each sample, productive Simpson clonality was calculated by taking the square root of Simpson's diversity index across productive rearrangements. TCRdb re-hosts the immuneACCESS table, in-frame sequences only. Its copies lack some clones; in the studies checked, an unresolved V gene accounts for under half of them, and the cause for the rest is not known. The V and J calls and clone size were taken over from that table, and D and trimming were inferred from the DNA. The sample table lists under 450,000 clones, roughly 90% of them with a count of one. Of the sample, roughly 0.9% falls within the top ten clones.

The sequenced material came from PBMCs or T cells enriched from blood (not recorded which). The origin of this receptor is a woman between 40 and 55 years old who had been exposed to COVID-19.

The CDR3 region reads CASNSGTSGYTGELFF. The nucleotides read TGTGCCAGCAACTCAGGGACTAGCGGGTACACCGGGGAGCTGTTTTTT. This sequence uses TRBV5-6 and TRBJ2-2, and TRBD2 aligns with 12 junction nucleotides. The germline V gene yields SGHDT for CDR1 and YYEEEE for CDR2. The CDR3 starts with the cysteine, ends with the phenylalanine, and has 16 residues. Just CDR3 DNA is preserved here, 48 bases in frame from base 1. V is pruned by 6 bases and J by 3 bases, leaving 6 bases of the junction without a gene match.